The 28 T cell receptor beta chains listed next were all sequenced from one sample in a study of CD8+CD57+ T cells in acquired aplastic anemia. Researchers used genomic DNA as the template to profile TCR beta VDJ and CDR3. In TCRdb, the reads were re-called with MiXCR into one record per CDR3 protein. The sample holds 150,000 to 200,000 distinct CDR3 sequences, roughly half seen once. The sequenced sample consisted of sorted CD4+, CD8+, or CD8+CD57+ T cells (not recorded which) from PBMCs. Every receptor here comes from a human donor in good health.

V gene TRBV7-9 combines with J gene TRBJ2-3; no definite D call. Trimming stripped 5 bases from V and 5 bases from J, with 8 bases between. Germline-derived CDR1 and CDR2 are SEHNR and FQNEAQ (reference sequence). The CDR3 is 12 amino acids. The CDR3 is CASSPSGDTQYF. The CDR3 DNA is TGTGCCAGCAGCCCCTCCGGAGATACGCAGTATTTT.

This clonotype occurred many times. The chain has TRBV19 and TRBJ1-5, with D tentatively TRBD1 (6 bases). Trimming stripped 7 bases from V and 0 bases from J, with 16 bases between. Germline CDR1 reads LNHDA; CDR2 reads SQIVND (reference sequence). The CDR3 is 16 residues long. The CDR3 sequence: CASTSSAGDSNQPQHF. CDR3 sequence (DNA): TGTGCCAGTACGTCCTCGGCAGGGGATAGCAATCAGCCCCAGCATTTT.

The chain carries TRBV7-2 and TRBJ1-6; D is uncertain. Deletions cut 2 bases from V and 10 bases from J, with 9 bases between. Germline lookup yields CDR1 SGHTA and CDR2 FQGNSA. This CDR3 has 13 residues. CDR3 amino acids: CASSLKTNSPLHF. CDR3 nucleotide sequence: TGTGCCAGCAGCTTAAAAACGAACTCACCCCTCCACTTT.

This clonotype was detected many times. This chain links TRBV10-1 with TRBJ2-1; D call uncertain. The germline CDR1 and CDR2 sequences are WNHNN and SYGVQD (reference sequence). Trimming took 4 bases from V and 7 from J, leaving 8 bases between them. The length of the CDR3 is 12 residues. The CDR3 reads CASSGVGNEQFF. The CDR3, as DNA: TGCGCCAGCAGTGGTGTCGGGAATGAGCAGTTCTTC.

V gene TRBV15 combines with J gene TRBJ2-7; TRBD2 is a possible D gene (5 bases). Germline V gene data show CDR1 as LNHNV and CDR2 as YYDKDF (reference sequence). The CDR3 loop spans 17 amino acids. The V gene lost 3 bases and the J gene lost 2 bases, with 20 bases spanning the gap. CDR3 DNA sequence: TGTGCCACCAGCAGCTTGAGGAGTGAGAGGGCAACCTACGAGCAGTACTTC. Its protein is CATSSLRSERATYEQYF.

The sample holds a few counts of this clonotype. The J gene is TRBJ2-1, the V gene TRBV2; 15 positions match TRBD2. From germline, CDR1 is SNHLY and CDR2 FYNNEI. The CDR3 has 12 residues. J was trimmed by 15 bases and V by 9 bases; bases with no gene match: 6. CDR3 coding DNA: TGTGCCAGGGGACTAGCGGGGGGCAAAGCGTTCTTC. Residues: CARGLAGGKAFF.

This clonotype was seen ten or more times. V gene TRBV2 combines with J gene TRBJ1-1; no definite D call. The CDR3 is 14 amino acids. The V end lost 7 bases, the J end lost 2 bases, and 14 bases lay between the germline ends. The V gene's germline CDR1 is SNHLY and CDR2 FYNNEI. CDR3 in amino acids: CASMKNSINTEAFF. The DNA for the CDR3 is TGTGCCAGCATGAAGAACAGCATTAACACTGAAGCTTTCTTT.

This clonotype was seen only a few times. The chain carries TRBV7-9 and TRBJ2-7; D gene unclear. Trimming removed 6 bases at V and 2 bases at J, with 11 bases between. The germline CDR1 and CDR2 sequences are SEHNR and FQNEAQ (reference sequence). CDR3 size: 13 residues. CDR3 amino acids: CASSITSTYEQYF. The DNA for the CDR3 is TGTGCCAGCAGTATTACAAGCACCTACGAGCAGTACTTC.

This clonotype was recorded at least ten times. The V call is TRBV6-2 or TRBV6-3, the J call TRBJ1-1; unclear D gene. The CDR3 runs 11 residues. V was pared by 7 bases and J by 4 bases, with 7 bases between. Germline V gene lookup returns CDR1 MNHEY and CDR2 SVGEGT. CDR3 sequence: CASNQGTEAFF. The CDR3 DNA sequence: TGTGCCAGCAATCAAGGCACTGAAGCTTTCTTT.

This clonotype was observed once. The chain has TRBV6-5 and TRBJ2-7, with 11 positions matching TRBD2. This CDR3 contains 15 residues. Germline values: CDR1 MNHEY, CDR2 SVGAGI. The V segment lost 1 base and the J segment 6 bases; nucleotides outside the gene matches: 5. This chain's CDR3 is CASSYLTSGRAEQYF. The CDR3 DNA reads TGTGCCAGCAGTTACTTAACTAGCGGGAGAGCCGAGCAGTACTTC.

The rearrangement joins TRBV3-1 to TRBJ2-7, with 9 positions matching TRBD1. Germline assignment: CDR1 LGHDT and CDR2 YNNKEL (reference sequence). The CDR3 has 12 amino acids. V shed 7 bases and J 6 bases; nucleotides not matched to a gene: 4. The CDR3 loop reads CASKDRGPEQYF. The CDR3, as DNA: TGTGCCAGCAAGGACAGGGGCCCCGAGCAGTACTTC.

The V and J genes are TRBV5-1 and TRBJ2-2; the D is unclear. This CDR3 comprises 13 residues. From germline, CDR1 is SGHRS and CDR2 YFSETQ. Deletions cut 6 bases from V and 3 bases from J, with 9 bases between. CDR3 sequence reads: CASKEYDTGELFF. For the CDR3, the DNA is TGCGCCAGCAAGGAGTACGACACCGGGGAGCTGTTTTTT.

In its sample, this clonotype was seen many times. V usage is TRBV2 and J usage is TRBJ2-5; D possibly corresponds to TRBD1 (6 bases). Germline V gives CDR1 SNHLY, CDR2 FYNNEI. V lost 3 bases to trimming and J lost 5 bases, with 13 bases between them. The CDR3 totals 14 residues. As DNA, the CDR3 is TGTGCCAGCAGTGACCGCAGGGGCGGGGAGACCCAGTACTTC. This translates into CASSDRRGGETQYF.

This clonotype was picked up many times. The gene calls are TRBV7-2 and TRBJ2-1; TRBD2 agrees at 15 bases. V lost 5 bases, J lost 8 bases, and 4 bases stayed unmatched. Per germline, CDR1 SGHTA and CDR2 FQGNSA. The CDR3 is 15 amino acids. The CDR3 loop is CASSRTSGRGDEQFF. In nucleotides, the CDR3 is TGTGCCAGCAGCAGGACTAGCGGGAGGGGGGATGAGCAGTTCTTC.

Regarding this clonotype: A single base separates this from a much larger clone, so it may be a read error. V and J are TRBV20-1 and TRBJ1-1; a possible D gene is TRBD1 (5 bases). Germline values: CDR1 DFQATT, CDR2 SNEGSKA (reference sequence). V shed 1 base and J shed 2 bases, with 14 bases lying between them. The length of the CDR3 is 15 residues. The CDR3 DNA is TGCAGTGCTAGAGGTTACGCGAGGGGTAACACTGAAGCTTTCTTT. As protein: CSARGYARGNTEAFF.

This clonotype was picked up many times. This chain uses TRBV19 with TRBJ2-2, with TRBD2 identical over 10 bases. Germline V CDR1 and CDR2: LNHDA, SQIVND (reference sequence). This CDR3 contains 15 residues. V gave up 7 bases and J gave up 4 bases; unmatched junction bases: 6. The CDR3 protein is CASNRLAGRTGELFF. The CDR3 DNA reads TGTGCCAGTAACCGACTAGCGGGTCGCACCGGGGAGCTGTTTTTT.

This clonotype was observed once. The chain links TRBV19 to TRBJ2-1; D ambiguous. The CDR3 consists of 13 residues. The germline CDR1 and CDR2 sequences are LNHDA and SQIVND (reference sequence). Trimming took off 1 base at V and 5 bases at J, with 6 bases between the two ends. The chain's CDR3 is CASSIGLHNEQFF. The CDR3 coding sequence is TGTGCCAGTAGTATAGGACTGCACAATGAGCAGTTCTTC.

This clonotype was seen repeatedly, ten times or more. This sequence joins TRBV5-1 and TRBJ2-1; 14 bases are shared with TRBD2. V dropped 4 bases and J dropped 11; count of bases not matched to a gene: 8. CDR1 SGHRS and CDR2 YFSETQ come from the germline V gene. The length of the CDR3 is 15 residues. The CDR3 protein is CASSRGLAGDPQQFF. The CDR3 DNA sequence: TGCGCCAGCAGCAGGGGACTAGCGGGAGACCCACAGCAGTTCTTC.

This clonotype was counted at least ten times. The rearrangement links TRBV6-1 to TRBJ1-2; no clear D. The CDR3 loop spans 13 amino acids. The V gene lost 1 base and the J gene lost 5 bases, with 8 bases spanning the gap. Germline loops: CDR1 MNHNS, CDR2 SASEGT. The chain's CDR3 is CASSEGEVYGYTF. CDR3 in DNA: TGTGCCAGCAGTGAAGGGGAGGTTTATGGCTACACCTTC.

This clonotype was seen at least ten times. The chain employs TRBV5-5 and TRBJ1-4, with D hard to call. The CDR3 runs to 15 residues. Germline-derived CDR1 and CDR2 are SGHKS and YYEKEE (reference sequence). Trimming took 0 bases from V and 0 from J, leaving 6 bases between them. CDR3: CASSLGIATNEKLFF. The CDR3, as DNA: TGTGCCAGCAGCTTGGGGATAGCAACTAATGAAAAACTGTTTTTT.

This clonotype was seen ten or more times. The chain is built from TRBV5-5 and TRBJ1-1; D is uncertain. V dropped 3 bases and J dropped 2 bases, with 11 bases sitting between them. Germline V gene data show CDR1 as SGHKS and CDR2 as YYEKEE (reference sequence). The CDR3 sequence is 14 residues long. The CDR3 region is CASSWQRLNTEAFF. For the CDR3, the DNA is TGTGCCAGCAGCTGGCAGAGACTCAACACTGAAGCTTTCTTT.

In nucleotides, the CDR3 is TGTGCCAGCAGTTACTCGACAGGGGGCTTCGGCGGGGAGCTGTTTTTT. It codes for CASSYSTGGFGGELFF. The chain has TRBV6-5 and TRBJ2-2; 10 nucleotides match TRBD1. CDR3 length: 16 residues. Germline CDR1 MNHEY, CDR2 SVGAGI. V trimming: 0 bases; J trimming: 7 bases; junction bases outside the gene matches: 5.

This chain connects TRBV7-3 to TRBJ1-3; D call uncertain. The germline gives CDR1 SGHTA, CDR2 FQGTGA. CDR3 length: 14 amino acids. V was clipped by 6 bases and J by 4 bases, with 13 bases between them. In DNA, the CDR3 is TGTGCCAGCAGAGACCGGAAAGCGGGAAACACCATATATTTT. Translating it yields CASRDRKAGNTIYF.

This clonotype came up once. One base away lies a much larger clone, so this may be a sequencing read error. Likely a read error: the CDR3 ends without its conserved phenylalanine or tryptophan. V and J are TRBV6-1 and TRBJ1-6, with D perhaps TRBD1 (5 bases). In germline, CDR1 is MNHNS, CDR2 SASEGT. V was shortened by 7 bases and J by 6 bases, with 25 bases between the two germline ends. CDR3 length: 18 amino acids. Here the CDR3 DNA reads TGTGCCAGCACTCTGACGAGGGGAGGGACTCATCGTAATTCACCCCTCCACTCT. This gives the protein CASTLTRGGTHRNSPLHS.

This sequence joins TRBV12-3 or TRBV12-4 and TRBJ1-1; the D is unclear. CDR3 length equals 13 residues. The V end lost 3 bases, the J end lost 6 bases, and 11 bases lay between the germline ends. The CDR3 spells CASSFKGSAEAFF. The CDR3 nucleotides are TGTGCCAGCAGTTTCAAAGGGTCAGCTGAAGCTTTCTTT.

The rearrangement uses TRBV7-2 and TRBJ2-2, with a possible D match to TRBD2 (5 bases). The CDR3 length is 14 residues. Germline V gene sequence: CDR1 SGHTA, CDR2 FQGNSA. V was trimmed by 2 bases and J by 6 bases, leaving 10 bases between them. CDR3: CASSLRRGSGELFF. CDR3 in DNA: TGTGCCAGCAGCTTACGGCGCGGGTCCGGGGAGCTGTTTTTT.

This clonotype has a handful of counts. The CDR3 is CASSPPTSYEQYF. For the CDR3, the DNA is TGTGCCAGCAGCCCCCCTACCTCCTACGAGCAGTACTTC. The chain joins TRBV7-9 to TRBJ2-7; no reliable D call. Trimming left V 5 bases short and J 0 bases short, with 8 bases between. In germline, CDR1 is SEHNR, CDR2 FQNEAQ (reference sequence). The CDR3 contains 13 residues.

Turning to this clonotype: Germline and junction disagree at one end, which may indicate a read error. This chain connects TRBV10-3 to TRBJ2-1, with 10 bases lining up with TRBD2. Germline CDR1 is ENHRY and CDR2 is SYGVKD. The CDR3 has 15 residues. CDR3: CAVSEASGGYNEQFF. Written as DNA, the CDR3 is TGTGCCGTCAGTGAGGCTAGCGGGGGATACAATGAGCAGTTCTTC.